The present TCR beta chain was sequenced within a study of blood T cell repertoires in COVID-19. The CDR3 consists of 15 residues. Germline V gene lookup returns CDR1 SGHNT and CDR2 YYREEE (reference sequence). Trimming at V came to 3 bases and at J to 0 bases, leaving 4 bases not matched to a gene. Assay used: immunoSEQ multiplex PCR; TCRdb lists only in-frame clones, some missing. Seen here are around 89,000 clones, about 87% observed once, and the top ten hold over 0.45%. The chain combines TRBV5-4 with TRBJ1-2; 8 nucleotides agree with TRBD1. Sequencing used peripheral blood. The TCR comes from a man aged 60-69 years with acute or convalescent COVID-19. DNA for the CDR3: TGTGCCAGCAGCTGGACAGGGCGAGCTAACTATGGCTACACCTTC. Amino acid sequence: CASSWTGRANYGYTF.